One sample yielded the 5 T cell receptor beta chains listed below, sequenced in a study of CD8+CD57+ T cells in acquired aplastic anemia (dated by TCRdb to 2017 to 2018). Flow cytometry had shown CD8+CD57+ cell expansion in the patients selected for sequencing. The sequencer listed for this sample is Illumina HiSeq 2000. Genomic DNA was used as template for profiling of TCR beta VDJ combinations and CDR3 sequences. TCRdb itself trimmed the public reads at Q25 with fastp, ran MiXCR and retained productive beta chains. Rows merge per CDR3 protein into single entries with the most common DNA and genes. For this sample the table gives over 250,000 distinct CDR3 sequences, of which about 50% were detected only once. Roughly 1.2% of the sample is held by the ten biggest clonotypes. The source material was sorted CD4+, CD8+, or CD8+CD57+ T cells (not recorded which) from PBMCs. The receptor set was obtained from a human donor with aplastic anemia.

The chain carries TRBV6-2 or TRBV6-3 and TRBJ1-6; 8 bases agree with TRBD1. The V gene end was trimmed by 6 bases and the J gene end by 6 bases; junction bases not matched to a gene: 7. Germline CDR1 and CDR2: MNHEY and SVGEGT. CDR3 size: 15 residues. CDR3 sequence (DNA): TGTGCCAGCAGGGACTTTGACAGGGGTAATTCACCCCTCCACTTT. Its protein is CASRDFDRGNSPLHF.

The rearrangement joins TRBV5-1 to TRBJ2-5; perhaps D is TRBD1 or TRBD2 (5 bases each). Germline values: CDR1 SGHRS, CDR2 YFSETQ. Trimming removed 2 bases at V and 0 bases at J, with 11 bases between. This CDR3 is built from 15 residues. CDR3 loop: CASSLRDVYQETQYF. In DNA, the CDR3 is TGCGCCAGCAGCTTACGGGACGTGTACCAAGAGACCCAGTACTTC.

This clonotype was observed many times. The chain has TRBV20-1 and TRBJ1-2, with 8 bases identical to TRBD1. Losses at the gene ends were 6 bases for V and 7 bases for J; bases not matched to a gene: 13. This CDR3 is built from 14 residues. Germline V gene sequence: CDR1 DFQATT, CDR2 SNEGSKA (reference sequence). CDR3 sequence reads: CSAPTPGTGGGYTF. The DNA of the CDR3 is TGCAGTGCGCCGACCCCTGGGACAGGAGGTGGCTACACCTTC.

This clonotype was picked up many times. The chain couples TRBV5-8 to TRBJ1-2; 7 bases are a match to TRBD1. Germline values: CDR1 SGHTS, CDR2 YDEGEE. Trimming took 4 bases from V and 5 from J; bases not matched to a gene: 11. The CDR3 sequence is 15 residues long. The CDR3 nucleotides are TGTGCCAGCAGCCTTACGTCGGGACAGCATTATGGCTACACCTTC. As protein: CASSLTSGQHYGYTF.

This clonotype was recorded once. The CDR3 nucleotides read TGTGCCAGCAGCTTAAGGGACTCGGAGCAGTTCTTC. It is translated as CASSLRDSEQFF. The rearrangement links TRBV7-3 to TRBJ2-1, with TRBD2 as a possible D gene (6 bases). Germline V gene sequence: CDR1 SGHTA, CDR2 FQGTGA. The germline V and J ends were trimmed by 1 base and 10 bases, with 8 bases remaining between them. The CDR3 contains 12 residues.